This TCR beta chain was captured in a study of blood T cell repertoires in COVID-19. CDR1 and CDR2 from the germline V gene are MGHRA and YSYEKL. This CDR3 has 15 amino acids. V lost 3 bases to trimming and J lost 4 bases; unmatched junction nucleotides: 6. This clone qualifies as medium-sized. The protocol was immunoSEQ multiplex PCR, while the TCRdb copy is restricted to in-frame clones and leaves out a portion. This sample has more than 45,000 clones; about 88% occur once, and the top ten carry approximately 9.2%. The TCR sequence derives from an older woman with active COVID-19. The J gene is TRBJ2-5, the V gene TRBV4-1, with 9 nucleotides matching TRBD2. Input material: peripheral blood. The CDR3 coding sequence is TGCGCCAGCAGCCAGTTAGCGGGAGAGGGAGAGACCCAGTACTTC. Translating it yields CASSQLAGEGETQYF.